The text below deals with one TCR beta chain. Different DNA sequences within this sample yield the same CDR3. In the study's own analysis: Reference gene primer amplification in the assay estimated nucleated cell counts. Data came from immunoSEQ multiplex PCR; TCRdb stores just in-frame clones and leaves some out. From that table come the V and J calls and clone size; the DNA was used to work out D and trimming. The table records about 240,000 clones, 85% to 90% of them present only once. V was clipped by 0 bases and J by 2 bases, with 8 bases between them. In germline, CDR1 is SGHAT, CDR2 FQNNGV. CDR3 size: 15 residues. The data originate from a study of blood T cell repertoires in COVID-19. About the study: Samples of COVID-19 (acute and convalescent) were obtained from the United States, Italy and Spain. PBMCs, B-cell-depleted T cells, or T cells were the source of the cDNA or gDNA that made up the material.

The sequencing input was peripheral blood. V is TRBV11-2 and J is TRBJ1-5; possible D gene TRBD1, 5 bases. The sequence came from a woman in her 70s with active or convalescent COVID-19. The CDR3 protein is CASSLDGRGNQPQHF. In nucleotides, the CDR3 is TGTGCCAGCAGCTTAGATGGCAGGGGCAATCAGCCCCAGCATTTT.